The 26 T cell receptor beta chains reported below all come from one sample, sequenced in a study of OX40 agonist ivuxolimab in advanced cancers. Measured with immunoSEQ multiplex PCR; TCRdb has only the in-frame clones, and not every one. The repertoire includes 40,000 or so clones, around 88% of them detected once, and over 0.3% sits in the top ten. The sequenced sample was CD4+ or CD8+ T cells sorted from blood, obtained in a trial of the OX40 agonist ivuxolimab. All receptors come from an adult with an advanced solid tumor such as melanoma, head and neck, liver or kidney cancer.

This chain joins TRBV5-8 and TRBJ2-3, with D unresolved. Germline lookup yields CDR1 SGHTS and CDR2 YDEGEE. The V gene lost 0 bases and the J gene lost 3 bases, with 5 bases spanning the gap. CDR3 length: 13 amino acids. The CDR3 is CASSLGPTDTQYF. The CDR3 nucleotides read TGTGCCAGCAGCTTGGGGCCGACAGATACGCAGTATTTT.

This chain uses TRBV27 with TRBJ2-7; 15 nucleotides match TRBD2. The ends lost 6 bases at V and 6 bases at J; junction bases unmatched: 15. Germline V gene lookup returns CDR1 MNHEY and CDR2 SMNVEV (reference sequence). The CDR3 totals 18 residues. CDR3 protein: CASRKDYGLAGGPGEQYF. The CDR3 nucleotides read TGTGCCAGCAGGAAGGACTACGGACTAGCGGGAGGGCCTGGCGAGCAGTACTTC.

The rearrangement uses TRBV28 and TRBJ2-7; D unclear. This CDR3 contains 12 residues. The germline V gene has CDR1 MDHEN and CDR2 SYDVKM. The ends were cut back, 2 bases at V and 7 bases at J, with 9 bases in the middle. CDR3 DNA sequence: TGTGCCAGCAGTTTAAAGCCCCGGGAGCAGTACTTC. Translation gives CASSLKPREQYF.

CDR3: CASSLDTGNTIYF. CDR3 sequence (DNA): TGTGCCAGCAGCTTAGACACTGGAAACACCATATATTTT. This rearrangement joins TRBV7-2 to TRBJ1-3; D gene unclear. CDR3 length: 13 amino acids. V lost 1 base and J 2 bases, leaving 3 bases between the germline ends. Per the germline V gene, CDR1 is SGHTA and CDR2 is FQGNSA. The full variable domain, completed using reference TRBV7-2 and TRBJ1-3, is GAGVSQSPSNKVTEKGKDVELRCDPISGHTALYWYRQSLGQGLEFLIYFQGNSAPDKSGLPSDRFSAERTGGSVSTLTIQRTQQEDSAVYLCASSLDTGNTIYFGEGSWLTVV.

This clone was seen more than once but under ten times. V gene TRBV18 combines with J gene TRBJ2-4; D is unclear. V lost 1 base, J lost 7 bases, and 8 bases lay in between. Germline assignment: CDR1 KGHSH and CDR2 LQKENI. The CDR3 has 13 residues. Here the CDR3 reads CASSPLSTNIQYF. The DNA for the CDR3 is TGTGCCAGCTCACCACTCTCGACTAACATTCAGTACTTC.

CDR3 protein: CASSQESAGGPTDTQYF. CDR3 DNA: TGTGCCAGCAGCCAAGAAAGCGCGGGAGGGCCAACAGATACGCAGTATTTT. The chain is built from TRBV4-2 and TRBJ2-3; 9 bases are a match to TRBD2. Trimming cost V 0 bases and J 3 bases; bases outside gene matches: 7. The CDR3 has 17 residues. Germline CDR1 and CDR2: LGHNA and YNFKEQ.

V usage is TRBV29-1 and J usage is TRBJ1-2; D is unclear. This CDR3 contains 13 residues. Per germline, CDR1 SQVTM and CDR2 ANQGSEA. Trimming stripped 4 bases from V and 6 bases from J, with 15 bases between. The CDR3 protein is CSVGGGFRDGYTF. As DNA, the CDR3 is TGCAGCGTTGGGGGAGGTTTTAGGGATGGCTACACCTTC.

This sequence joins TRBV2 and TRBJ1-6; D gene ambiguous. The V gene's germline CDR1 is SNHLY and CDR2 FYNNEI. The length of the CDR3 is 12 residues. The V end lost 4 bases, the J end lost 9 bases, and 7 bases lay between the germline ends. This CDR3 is CASSVGISPLHF. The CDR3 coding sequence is TGTGCCAGCAGTGTCGGAATTTCACCCCTCCACTTT. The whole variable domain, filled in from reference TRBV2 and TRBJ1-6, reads EPEVTQTPSHQVTQMGQEVILRCVPISNHLYFYWYRQILGQKVEFLVSFYNNEISEKSEIFDDQFSVERPDGSNFTLKIRSTKLEDSAMYFCASSVGISPLHFGNGTRLTVT.

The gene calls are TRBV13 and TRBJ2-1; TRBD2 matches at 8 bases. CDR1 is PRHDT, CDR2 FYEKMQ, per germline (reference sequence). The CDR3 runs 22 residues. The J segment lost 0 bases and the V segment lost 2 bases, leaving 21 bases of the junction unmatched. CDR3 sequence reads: CASSLPATPGTRQGSSYNEQFF. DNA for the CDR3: TGTGCCAGCAGCTTACCCGCGACCCCCGGGACTAGACAAGGGAGCTCCTACAATGAGCAGTTCTTC.

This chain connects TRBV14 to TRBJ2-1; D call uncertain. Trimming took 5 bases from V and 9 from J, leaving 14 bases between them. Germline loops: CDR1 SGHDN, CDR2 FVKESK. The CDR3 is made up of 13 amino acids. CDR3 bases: TGTGCCAGCAGCTCGCCAAGGAGCAGTGAGCAGTTCTTC. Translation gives CASSSPRSSEQFF. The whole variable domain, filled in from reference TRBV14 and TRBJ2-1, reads EAGVTQFPSHSVIEKGQTVTLRCDPISGHDNLYWYRRVMGKEIKFLLHFVKESKQDESGMPNNRFLAERTGGTYSTLKVQPAELEDSGVYFCASSSPRSSEQFFGPGTRLTVL.

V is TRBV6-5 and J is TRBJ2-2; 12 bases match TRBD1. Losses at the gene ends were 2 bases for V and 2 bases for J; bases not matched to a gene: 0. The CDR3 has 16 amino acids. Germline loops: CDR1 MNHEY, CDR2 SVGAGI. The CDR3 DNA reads TGTGCCAGCAGTTACGGGACAGGGGGCAACACCGGGGAGCTGTTTTTT. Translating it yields CASSYGTGGNTGELFF.

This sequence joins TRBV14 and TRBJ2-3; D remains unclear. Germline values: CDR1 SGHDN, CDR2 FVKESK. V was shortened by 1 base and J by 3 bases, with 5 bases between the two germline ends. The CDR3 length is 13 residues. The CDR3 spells CASSQVITDTQYF. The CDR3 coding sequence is TGTGCCAGCAGCCAAGTAATAACAGATACGCAGTATTTT.

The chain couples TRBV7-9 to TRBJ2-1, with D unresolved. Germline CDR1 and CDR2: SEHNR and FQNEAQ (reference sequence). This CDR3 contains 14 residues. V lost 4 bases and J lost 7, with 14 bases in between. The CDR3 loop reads CASSSRRALNEQFF. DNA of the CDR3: TGTGCCAGCAGCTCGAGACGGGCGCTTAATGAGCAGTTCTTC.

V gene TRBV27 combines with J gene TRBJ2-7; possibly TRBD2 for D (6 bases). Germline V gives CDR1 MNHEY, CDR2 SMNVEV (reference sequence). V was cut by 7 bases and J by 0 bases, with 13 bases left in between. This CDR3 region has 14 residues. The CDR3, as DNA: TGTGCCAGCAAGGAGGGAAGGAGCTCCTACGAGCAGTACTTC. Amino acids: CASKEGRSSYEQYF.

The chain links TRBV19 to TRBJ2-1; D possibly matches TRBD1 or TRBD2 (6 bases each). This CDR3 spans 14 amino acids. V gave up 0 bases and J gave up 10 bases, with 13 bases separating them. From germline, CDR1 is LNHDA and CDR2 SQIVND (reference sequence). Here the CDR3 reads CASSIDWRGGEQFF. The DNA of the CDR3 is TGTGCCAGTAGTATAGACTGGCGAGGGGGGGAGCAGTTCTTC.

CDR3: CASSLGLAGAGGYTF. DNA of the CDR3: TGTGCCAGCAGCTTGGGCCTAGCGGGGGCAGGGGGCTACACCTTC. V and J are TRBV7-2 and TRBJ1-2, with D maybe TRBD1 (6 bases). The germline V and J ends were trimmed by 3 bases and 8 bases, with 19 bases remaining between them. This CDR3 is 15 amino acids long. CDR1 and CDR2 from the germline V gene are SGHTA and FQGNSA.

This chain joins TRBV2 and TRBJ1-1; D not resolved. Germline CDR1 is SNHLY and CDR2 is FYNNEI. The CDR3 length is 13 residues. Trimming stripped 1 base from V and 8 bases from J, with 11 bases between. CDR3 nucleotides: TGTGCCAGCAGTGAAGGTATTTCCTTGGAAGCTTTCTTT. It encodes CASSEGISLEAFF. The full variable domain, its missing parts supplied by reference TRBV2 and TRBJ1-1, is EPEVTQTPSHQVTQMGQEVILRCVPISNHLYFYWYRQILGQKVEFLVSFYNNEISEKSEIFDDQFSVERPDGSNFTLKIRSTKLEDSAMYFCASSEGISLEAFFGQGTRLTVV.

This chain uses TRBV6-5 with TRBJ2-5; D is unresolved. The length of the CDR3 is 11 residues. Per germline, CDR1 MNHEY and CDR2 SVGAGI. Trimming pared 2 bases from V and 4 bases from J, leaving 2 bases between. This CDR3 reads CASSYLETQYF. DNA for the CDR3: TGTGCCAGCAGTTACCTAGAGACCCAGTACTTC.

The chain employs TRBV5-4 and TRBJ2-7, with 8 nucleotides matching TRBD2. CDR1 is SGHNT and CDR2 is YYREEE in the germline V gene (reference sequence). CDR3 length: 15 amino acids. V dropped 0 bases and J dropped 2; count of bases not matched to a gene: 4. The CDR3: CASSLDGRGAYEQYF. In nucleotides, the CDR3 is TGTGCCAGCAGCTTGGACGGGAGGGGAGCCTACGAGCAGTACTTC.

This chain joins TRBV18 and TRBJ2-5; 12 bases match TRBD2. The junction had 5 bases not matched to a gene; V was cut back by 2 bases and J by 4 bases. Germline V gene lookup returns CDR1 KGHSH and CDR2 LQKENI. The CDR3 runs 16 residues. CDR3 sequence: CASSPRTSGVGETQYF. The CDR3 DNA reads TGTGCCAGCTCACCAAGGACTAGCGGGGTGGGAGAGACCCAGTACTTC.

The CDR3 region is CASSLGVLETQYF. As DNA, the CDR3 is TGTGCCAGCAGTTTAGGGGTCTTGGAGACCCAGTACTTC. This sequence joins TRBV28 and TRBJ2-5; D gene uncertain. CDR3 length: 13 residues. V shed 2 bases and J shed 5 bases, with 9 bases lying between them. The germline V gene has CDR1 MDHEN and CDR2 SYDVKM.

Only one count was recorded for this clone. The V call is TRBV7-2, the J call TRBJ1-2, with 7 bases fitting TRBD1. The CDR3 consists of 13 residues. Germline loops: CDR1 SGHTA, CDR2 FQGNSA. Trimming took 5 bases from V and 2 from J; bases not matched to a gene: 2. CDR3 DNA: TGTGCCAGCAGCCCGACAGGGAACTATGGCTACACCTTC. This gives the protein CASSPTGNYGYTF. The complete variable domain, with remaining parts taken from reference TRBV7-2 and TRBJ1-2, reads GAGVSQSPSNKVTEKGKDVELRCDPISGHTALYWYRQSLGQGLEFLIYFQGNSAPDKSGLPSDRFSAERTGGSVSTLTIQRTQQEDSAVYLCASSPTGNYGYTFGSGTRLTVV.

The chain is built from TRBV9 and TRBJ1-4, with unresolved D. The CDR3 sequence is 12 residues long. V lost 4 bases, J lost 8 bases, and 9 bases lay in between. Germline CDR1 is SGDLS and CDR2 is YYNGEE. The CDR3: CASSPGAEKLFF. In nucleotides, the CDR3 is TGTGCCAGCAGCCCCGGCGCCGAAAAACTGTTTTTT. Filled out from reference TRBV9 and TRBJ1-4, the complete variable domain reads DSGVTQTPKHLITATGQRVTLRCSPRSGDLSVYWYQQSLDQGLQFLIQYYNGEERAKGNILERFSAQQFPDLHSELNLSSLELGDSALYFCASSPGAEKLFFGSGTQLSVL.

The CDR3 spells CASGARRGDSYEQYF. The CDR3 DNA reads as TGTGCCAGCGGGGCAAGGCGGGGGGACTCCTACGAGCAGTACTTC. J is TRBJ2-7 and V is TRBV19; 8 nucleotides line up with TRBD2. This CDR3 region has 15 residues. CDR1 LNHDA and CDR2 SQIVND come from the germline V gene (reference sequence). The V gene end was trimmed by 9 bases and the J gene end by 0 bases; junction bases not matched to a gene: 10. The variable domain in full, completed from reference TRBV19 and TRBJ2-7, reads DGGITQSPKYLFRKEGQNVTLSCEQNLNHDAMYWYRQDPGQGLRLIYYSQIVNDFQKGDIAEGYSVSREKKESFPLTVTSAQKNPTAFYLCASGARRGDSYEQYFGPGTRLTVT.

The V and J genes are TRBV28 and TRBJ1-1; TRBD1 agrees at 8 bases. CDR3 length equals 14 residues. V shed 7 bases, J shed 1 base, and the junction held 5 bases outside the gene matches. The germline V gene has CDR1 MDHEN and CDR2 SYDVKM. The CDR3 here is CASTSGTGNTEAFF. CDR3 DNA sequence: TGTGCCAGCACCTCTGGGACAGGGAACACTGAAGCTTTCTTT.

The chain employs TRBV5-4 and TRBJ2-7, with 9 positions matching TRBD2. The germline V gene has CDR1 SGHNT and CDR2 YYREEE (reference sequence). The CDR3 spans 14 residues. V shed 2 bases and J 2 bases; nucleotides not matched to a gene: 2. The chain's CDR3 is CASSFRGRAYEQYF. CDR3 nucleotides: TGTGCCAGCAGCTTCCGCGGGAGGGCCTACGAGCAGTACTTC.